This entry is about one T cell receptor beta chain. Antigen: not known. Clones were read by immunoSEQ multiplex PCR, and TCRdb kept only the in-frame ones, dropping some. The sample carries about 64,000 clones, 78% recorded once. These data are taken from a study of vaccination effects on CD4 cells after COVID-19. Expansion with viral peptide pools was applied to antigen-specific CD4+ T cells by the ViraFEST assay prior to sequencing. Cultured cells yielded isolated CD4+ T cells after more than nine days. Two doses of BNT162b2 or mRNA-1273 vaccine were administered to participants. The CDR3 totals 15 residues. Germline values: CDR1 LNHDA, CDR2 SQIVND (reference sequence). V was pared by 2 bases and J by 5 bases, with 10 bases between.

The chain links TRBV19 to TRBJ2-6; D unresolved. Source: CD4+ T cells from PBMCs cultured with HCoV-OC43 spike peptides, taken after COVID-19 vaccination. The subset was: HCoV-OC43 spike overlapping peptide pool stimulation. The clonotype originates from a human donor who received a COVID-19 vaccine. CDR3 DNA: TGTGCCAGTAGTATACTTTTGACCTGGGCCAACGTCCTGACTTTC. Translated: CASSILLTWANVLTF. Based on the CDR3 plus reference TRBV19 and TRBJ2-6, the full variable domain is DGGITQSPKYLFRKEGQNVTLSCEQNLNHDAMYWYRQDPGQGLRLIYYSQIVNDFQKGDIAEGYSVSREKKESFPLTVTSAQKNPTAFYLCASSILLTWANVLTFGAGSRLTVL.